The T cell receptor beta chain described here comes from a study of cytomegalovirus exposure and HLA in healthy donors. Broader study findings: An analysis done earlier found most TCR beta V segments productive about 87% or about 30% of the time. Trimming of TCR beta V- and J-genes showed a link, identified in a later analysis, to a missense DCLRE1C variant. As a later analysis revealed, the rate of TCR association differed by HLA locus, with DRB1 most and HLA-C fewest.

With 60 Vbeta and 13 Jbeta primers, the PCR was carried out. Sequencing used immunoSEQ multiplex PCR; TCRdb keeps in-frame clones, though not all of them. The profile shows 55,000 to 85,000 clones, roughly 74% of them singletons. V shed 6 bases, J shed 5 bases, and the junction held 13 bases outside the gene matches. Germline-derived CDR1 and CDR2 are MNHEY and SMNVEV (reference sequence). The CDR3 totals 15 residues. This clone was picked up a small number of times. Its target is unknown. Sequencing was done on a sample of PBMCs. This TCR was sampled from a man aged 18 to 30 in good health and CMV-seropositive. The chain couples TRBV27 to TRBJ2-7; 7 bases align to TRBD1. The CDR3 region is CASSNSLQGIDEQYF. DNA for the CDR3: TGTGCCAGCAGCAACTCCTTACAGGGGATCGACGAGCAGTACTTC.